Given below is one T cell receptor beta chain in context. Its antigen remains unknown. Only in-frame clones appear in the TCRdb table, and some are missing; sequencing was by immunoSEQ multiplex PCR. Among 50,000 to 80,000 clones listed, roughly four fifths were seen once. This sample is drawn from a study of OX40 agonist ivuxolimab in advanced cancers. Study overall: Ivuxolimab is an agonistic anti-OX40 (CD134) antibody, and patients were treated with it. Overall study results and limits: In general, CD8+ T cells held more expanded clones than CD4+ did, on average.

Germline CDR1 is SGHTS and CDR2 is YDEGEE. The CDR3 runs 14 residues. Trimming removed 5 bases at V and 0 bases at J, with 9 bases between. Sequenced here: CD4+ or CD8+ T cells sorted from blood, sampled in a trial of the OX40 agonist ivuxolimab. V and J are TRBV5-8 and TRBJ2-1, with no clear D. This TCR was recovered from an adult with an advanced solid tumor such as melanoma, head and neck, liver or kidney cancer. CDR3 coding DNA: TGTGCCAGCAGTCTAAGCCGCTCCTACAATGAGCAGTTCTTC. This encodes CASSLSRSYNEQFF.